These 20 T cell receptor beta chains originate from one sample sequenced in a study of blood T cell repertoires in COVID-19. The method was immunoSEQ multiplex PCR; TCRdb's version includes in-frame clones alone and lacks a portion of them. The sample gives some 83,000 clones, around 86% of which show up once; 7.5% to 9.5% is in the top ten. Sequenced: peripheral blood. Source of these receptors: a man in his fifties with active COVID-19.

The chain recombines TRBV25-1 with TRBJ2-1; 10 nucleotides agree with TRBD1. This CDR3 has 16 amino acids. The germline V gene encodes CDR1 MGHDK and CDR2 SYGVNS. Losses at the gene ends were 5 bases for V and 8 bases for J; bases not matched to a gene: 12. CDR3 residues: CASSTALGQGRDEQFF. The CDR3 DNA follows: TGTGCCAGCAGTACTGCCTTGGGACAGGGGAGGGATGAGCAGTTCTTC.

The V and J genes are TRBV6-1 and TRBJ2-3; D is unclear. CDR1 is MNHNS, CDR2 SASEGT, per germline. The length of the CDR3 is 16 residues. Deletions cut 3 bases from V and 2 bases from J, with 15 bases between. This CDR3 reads CASSDMAGDYTDTQYF. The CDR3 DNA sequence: TGTGCCAGCAGTGATATGGCAGGCGATTACACAGATACGCAGTATTTT.

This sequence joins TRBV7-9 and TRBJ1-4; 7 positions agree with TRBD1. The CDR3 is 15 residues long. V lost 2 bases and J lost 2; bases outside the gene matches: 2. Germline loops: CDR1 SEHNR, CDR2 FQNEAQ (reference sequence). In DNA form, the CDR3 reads TGTGCCAGCAGCTTAAACAGGGGCACTAATGAAAAACTGTTTTTT. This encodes CASSLNRGTNEKLFF.

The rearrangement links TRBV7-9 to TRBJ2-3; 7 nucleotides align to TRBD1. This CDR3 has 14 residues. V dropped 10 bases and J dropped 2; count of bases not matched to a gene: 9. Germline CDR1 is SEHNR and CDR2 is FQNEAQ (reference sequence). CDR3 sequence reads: CANPDRAFTDTQYF. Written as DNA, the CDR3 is TGTGCCAACCCCGACAGGGCCTTCACAGATACGCAGTATTTT.

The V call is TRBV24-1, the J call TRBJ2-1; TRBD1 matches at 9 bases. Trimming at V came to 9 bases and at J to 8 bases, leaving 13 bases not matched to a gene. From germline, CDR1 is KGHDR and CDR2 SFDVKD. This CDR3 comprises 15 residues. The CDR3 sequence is CATSEGTGPHHEQFF. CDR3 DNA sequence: TGTGCCACCTCCGAGGGGACAGGGCCCCACCATGAGCAGTTCTTC.

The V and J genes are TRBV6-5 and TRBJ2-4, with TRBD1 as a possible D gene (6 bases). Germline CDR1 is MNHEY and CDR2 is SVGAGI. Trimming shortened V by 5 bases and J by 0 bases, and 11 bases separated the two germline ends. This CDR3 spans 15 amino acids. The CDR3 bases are TGTGCCAGCAGTCAGACAGGCGGAGCCAAAAACATTCAGTACTTC. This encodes CASSQTGGAKNIQYF.

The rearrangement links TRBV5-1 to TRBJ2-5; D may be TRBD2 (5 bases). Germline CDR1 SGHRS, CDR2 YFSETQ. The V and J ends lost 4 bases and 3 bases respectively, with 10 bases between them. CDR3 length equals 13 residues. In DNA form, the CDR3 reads TGCGCCAGCAGCAAGGAGGCGGAAGAGACCCAGTACTTC. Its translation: CASSKEAEETQYF.

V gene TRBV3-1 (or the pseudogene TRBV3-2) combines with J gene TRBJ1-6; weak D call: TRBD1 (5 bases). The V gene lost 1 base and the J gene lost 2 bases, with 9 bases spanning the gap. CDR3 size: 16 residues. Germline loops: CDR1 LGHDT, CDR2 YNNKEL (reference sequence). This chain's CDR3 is CASSQVPGAYNSPLHF. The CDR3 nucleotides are TGTGCCAGCAGCCAAGTCCCGGGGGCCTATAATTCACCCCTCCACTTT.

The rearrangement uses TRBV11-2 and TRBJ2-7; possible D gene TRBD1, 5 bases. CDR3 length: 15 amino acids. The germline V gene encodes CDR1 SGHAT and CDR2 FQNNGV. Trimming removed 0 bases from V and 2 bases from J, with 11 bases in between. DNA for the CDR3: TGTGCCAGCAGCTTAGATCTAATGGACACCTACGAGCAGTACTTC. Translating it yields CASSLDLMDTYEQYF.

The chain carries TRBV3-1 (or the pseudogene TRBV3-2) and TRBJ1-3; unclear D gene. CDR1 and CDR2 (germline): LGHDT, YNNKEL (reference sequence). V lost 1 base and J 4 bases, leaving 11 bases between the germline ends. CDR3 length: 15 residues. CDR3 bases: TGTGCCAGCAGCCAAGGTCGGGGAGGGGGAAACACCATATATTTT. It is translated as CASSQGRGGGNTIYF.

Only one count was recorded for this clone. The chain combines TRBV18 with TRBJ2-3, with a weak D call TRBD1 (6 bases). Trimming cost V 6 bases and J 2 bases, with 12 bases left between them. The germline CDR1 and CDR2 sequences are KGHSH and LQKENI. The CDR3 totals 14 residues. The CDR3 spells CASSGTLNTDTQYF. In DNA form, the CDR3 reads TGTGCCAGCTCCGGGACACTCAACACAGATACGCAGTATTTT.

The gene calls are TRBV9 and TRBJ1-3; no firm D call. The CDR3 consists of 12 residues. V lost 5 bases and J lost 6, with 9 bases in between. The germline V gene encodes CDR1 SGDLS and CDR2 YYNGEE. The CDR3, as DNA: TGTGCCAGCAGTCGCTTAGAAAACACCATATATTTT. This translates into CASSRLENTIYF.

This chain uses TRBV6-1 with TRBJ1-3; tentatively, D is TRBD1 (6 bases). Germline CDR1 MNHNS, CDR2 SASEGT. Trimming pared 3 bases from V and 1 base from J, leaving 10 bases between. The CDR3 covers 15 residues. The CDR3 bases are TGTGCCAGCAGTGATAGCACAGGGTCTGGAAACACCATATATTTT. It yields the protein CASSDSTGSGNTIYF.

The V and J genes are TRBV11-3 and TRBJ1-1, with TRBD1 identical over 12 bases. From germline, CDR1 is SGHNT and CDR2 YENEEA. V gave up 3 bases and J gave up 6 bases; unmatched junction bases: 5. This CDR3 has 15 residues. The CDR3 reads CASSLGQGAGSEAFF. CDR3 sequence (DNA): TGTGCCAGCAGCTTGGGACAGGGGGCAGGTTCTGAAGCTTTCTTT.

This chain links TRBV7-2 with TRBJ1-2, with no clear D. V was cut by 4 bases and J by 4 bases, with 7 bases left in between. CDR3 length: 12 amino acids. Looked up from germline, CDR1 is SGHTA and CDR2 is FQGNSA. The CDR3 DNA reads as TGTGCCAGCAGCTCTAGATCCTATGGCTACACCTTC. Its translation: CASSSRSYGYTF. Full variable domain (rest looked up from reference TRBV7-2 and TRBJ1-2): GAGVSQSPSNKVTEKGKDVELRCDPISGHTALYWYRQSLGQGLEFLIYFQGNSAPDKSGLPSDRFSAERTGGSVSTLTIQRTQQEDSAVYLCASSSRSYGYTFGSGTRLTVV.

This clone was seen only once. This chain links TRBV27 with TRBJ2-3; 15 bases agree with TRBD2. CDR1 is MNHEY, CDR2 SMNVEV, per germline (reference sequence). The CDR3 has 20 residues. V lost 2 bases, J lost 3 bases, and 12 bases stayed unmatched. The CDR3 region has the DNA TGTGCCAGCAGTTTACCCCCCGGACTAGCGGGAGGGCCCGAGACAGATACGCAGTATTTT. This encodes CASSLPPGLAGGPETDTQYF.

The CDR3 protein is CASSEAGGNEQYF. In nucleotides, the CDR3 is TGTGCCAGCAGTGAAGCGGGAGGGAACGAGCAGTACTTC. The chain combines TRBV6-1 with TRBJ2-7; 7 bases align to TRBD2. The CDR3 is 13 residues long. Germline values: CDR1 MNHNS, CDR2 SASEGT. J gave up 5 bases and V 0 bases, and 1 base lay outside the gene matches.

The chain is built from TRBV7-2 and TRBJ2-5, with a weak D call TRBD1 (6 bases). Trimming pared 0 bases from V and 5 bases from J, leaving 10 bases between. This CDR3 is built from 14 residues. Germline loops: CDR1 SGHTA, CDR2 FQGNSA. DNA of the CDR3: TGTGCCAGCAGCTTAGCGGGGGCCCGGGAGACCCAGTACTTC. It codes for CASSLAGARETQYF.

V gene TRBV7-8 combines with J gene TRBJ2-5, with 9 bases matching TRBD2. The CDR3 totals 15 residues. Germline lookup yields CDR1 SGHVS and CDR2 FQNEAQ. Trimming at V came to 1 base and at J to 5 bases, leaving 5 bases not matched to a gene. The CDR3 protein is CASSLEAGGGETQYF. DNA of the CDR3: TGTGCCAGCAGCTTAGAAGCGGGGGGCGGGGAGACCCAGTACTTC.

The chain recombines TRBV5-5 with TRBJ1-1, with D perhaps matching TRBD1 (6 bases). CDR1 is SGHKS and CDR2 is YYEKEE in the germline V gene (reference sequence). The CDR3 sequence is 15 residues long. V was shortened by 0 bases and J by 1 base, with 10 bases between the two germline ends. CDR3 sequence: CASSLVRGSNTEAFF. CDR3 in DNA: TGTGCCAGCAGCTTGGTAAGGGGGTCGAACACTGAAGCTTTCTTT.